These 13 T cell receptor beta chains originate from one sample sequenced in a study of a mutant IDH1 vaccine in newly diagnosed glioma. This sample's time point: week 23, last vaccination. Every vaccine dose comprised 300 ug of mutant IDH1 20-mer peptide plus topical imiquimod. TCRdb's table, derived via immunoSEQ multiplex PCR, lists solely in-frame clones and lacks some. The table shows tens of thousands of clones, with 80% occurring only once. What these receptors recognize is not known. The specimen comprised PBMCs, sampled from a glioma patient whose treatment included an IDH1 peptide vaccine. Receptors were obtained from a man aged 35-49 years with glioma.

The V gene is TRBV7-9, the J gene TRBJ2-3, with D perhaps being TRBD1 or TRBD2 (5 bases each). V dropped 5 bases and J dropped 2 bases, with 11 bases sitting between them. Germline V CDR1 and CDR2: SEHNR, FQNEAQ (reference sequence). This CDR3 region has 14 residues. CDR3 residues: CASSRGSATDTQYF. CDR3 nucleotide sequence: TGTGCCAGCAGCCGGGGCTCTGCCACAGATACGCAGTATTTT. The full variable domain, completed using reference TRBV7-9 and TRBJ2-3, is DTGVSQNPRHKITKRGQNVTFRCDPISEHNRLYWYRQTLGQGPEFLTYFQNEAQLEKSRLLSDRFSAERPKGSFSTLEIQRTEQGDSAMYLCASSRGSATDTQYFGPGTRLTVL.

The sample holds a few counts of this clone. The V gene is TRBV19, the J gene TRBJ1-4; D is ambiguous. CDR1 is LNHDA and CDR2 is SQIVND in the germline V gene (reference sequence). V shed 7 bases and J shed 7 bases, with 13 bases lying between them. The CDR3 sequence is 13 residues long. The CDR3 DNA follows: TGTGCCAGTAATCATAGGATTGGTGAAAAACTGTTTTTT. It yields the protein CASNHRIGEKLFF.

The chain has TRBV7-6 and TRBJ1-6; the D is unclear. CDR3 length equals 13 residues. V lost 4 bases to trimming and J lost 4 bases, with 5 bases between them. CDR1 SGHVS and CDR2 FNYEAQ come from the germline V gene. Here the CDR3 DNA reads TGTGCCAGCAGCTCGAGTTATAATTCACCCCTCCACTTT. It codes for CASSSSYNSPLHF.

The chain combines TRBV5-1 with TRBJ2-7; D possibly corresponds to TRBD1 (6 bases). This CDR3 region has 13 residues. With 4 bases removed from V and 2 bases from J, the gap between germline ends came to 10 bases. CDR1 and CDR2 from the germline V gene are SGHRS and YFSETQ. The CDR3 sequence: CASSPGDTYEQYF. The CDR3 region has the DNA TGCGCCAGCAGCCCCGGGGACACCTACGAGCAGTACTTC.

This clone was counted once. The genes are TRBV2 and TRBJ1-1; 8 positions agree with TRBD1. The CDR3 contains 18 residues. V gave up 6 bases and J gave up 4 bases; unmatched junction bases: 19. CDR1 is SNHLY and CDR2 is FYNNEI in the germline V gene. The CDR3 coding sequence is TGTGCCAGCAGCCCCGACCGATCCCTGGACAGGGCCGGCACTGAAGCTTTCTTT. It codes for CASSPDRSLDRAGTEAFF.

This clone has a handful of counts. CDR3 sequence (DNA): TGTGCCAGTTCGGACACCGCCCGCGAGCAGTACTTC. Residues: CASSDTAREQYF. J is TRBJ2-7 and V is TRBV6-6; the D gene is possibly TRBD1 (5 bases). The CDR3 has 12 residues. The V gene lost 9 bases and the J gene lost 6 bases, with 15 bases spanning the gap. Looked up from germline, CDR1 is MNHNY and CDR2 is SVGAGI (reference sequence).

In DNA form, the CDR3 reads TGTGCCAGCAGTTACTCGAGACAGTTCTCTGGAAACACCATATATTTT. Translated: CASSYSRQFSGNTIYF. The chain carries TRBV6-5 and TRBJ1-3; D may be TRBD1 (5 bases). Germline assignment: CDR1 MNHEY and CDR2 SVGAGI. V lost 0 bases to trimming and J lost 0 bases, with 9 bases between them. The CDR3 is made up of 16 amino acids.

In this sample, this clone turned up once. The CDR3 here is CASRGQGYSNQPQHF. Written as DNA, the CDR3 is TGTGCCAGCAGGGGACAGGGTTATAGCAATCAGCCCCAGCATTTT. V is TRBV27 and J is TRBJ1-5, with TRBD1 matching over 9 bases. The J segment lost 0 bases and the V segment lost 6 bases, leaving 3 bases of the junction unmatched. Per germline, CDR1 MNHEY and CDR2 SMNVEV (reference sequence). This CDR3 spans 15 amino acids.

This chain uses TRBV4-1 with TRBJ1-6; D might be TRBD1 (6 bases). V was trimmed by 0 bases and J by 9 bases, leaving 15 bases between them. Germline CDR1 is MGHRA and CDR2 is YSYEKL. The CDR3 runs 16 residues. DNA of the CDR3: TGCGCCAGCAGCCAAGAAGGGGGTTTTTTAGGTTCACCCCTCCACTTT. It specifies CASSQEGGFLGSPLHF.

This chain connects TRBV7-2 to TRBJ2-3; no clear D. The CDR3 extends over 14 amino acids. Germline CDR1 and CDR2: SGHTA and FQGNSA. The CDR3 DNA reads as TGTGCTAGACGGGCGGCTGCAAGCACAGATACGCAGTATTTT. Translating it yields CARRAAASTDTQYF.

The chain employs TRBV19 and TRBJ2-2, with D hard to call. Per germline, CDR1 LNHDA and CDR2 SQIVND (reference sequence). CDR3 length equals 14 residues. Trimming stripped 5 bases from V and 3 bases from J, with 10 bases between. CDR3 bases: TGTGCCAGTAGTCTGTACTCGTACACCGGGGAGCTGTTTTTT. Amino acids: CASSLYSYTGELFF.

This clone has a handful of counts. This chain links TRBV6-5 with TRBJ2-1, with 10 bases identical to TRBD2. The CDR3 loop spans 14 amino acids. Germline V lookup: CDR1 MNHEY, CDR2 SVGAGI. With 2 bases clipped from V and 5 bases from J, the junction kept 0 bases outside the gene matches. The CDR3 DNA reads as TGTGCCAGCAGTTACAGCGGGGGGGACAATGAGCAGTTCTTC. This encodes CASSYSGGDNEQFF.

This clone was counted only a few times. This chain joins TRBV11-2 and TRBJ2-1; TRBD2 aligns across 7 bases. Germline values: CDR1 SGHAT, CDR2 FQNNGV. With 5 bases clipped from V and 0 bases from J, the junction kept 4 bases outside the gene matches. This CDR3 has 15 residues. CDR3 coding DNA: TGTGCCAGCAGCCTTCCGGGGGGCTCCTACAATGAGCAGTTCTTC. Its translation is CASSLPGGSYNEQFF.